This T cell receptor beta chain is drawn from a study of naive and memory T cell subsets. Regarding the study as a whole: Especially in CD8 cells, naive repertoires contained a few larger clonotypes, possibly CD45RA-re-expressing memory cells. There was no ground truth to check naive and memory subset results.

The beta constant-region primer was an equimolar mix of two oligonucleotides covering TRBC1 and TRBC2. Nested alpha and beta constant-region primers with the SP2 primer drove four PCR rounds on ligated cDNA. MiXCR, run by TCRdb on the UMI-ligation and nested PCR reads, gives a single entry per CDR3 protein. Here the sample spans roughly 150,000 distinct CDR3 sequences, approximately 22% being singletons. This clonotype was seen ten or more times. Its target is unknown. CDR3 length: 12 amino acids. V was pared by 4 bases and J by 9 bases, with 16 bases between. Looked up from germline, CDR1 is SQVTM and CDR2 is ANQGSEA. CMV status came from CD4+ T cell IFNgamma after overnight CMV lysate stimulation of fresh PBMCs.

This sequence joins TRBV29-1 and TRBJ2-7, with D possibly matching TRBD2 (6 bases). This receptor was obtained from a human donor in good health. The sample taken for sequencing was naive CD4+ T cells from blood. In DNA, the CDR3 is TGCAGCGTTGGAGTGGGGGGTGACGGGCAGTACTTC. Its translation: CSVGVGGDGQYF.